This T cell receptor (beta chain) came from a study of T cell responses to AZD1222 COVID-19 vaccine. To note about this clone: Its antigen is still unknown.

TCRdb's copy holds only in-frame clones and misses some; the assay was immunoSEQ multiplex PCR. The data show some 160,000 clones, less than 95% seen once. Findings and caveats of the study: Unmutated regions of variants are reportedly targeted by nearly half of spike-specific TCRs. The CD4 TCRs associated with vaccination extended across spike and predominated at 160-218 and 743-854.

Germline assignment: CDR1 KGHSH and CDR2 LQKENI. V shed 0 bases and J shed 7 bases, with 13 bases lying between them. The CDR3 runs to 16 residues. This sample comprised peripheral blood, obtained on day 0 of AZD1222 vaccination. This receptor was taken from an adult in good health. The chain couples TRBV18 to TRBJ1-6; maybe TRBD1 (5 bases). The CDR3 loop reads CASSPPGRGNNSPLHF. CDR3 nucleotide sequence: TGTGCCAGCTCACCACCTGGCCGGGGGAACAATTCACCCCTCCACTTT.